Listed below are T cell receptor beta chains from one sample, sequenced in a study of T cell repertoires in cytomegalovirus infection. TCRdb reanalysed the reads using MiXCR and keeps one entry per CDR3 protein. The table records tens of thousands of distinct CDR3 sequences, roughly 19% of them present only once. For these receptors, no antigen is known. Sequences were derived from CD8+ T cells from cultured PBMCs, sampled from culture after CMV antigen stimulation. Receptors were obtained from a human donor in good health (CMV status not recorded). Some clones in this sample may be carry-over from other donors' samples. Each CDR3 is given with its conserved first and last residue. A D gene is named only where the DNA matches it firmly. Rows give clone size only sometimes, using once, few, many, or a class for an expanded clone.

TRBV19	few	17	TRBJ1-1	-	CASSVYPPNPPNTEAFF	TGTGCCAGTAGTGTTTACCCACCCAACCCCCCGAACACTGAAGCTTTCTTT
TRBV7-6	few	16	TRBJ1-5	-	CASSPMGRHPNQPQHF	TGTGCCAGCAGCCCTATGGGCCGTCACCCCAATCAGCCCCAGCATTTT
TRBV28	-	13	TRBJ2-3	-	CASSLSSTDTQYF	TGTGCCAGCAGTTTGTCTAGCACAGATACGCAGTATTTT
TRBV20-1	few	17	TRBJ1-1	TRBD1	CSASPRQGVWVNTEAFF	TGCAGTGCTAGTCCACGTCAGGGGGTTTGGGTAAACACTGAAGCTTTCTTT
TRBV12-3/TRBV12-4	many	14	TRBJ2-2	TRBD2	CASSWSSGTGELFF	TGTGCCAGCAGTTGGTCTAGCGGCACCGGGGAGCTGTTTTTT
TRBV5-6	few	19	TRBJ2-7	TRBD2	CASSPSPGQLLAGAREQYF	TGTGCCAGCAGCCCCTCCCCGGGACAGCTGCTAGCGGGAGCGAGGGAGCAGTACTTC
TRBV11-2	few	15	TRBJ2-3	-	CASSLSRGFTDTQYF	TGTGCCAGCAGCCTCTCACGGGGGTTCACAGATACGCAGTATTTT
TRBV28	-	13	TRBJ2-7	-	CASRPPVSYEQYF	TGTGCCAGCAGACCCCCGGTGTCCTACGAGCAGTACTTC
TRBV20-1	-	16	TRBJ1-2	TRBD1	CSARGQGDSSNYGYTF	TGCAGTGCTAGAGGCCAAGGGGACAGTTCTAACTATGGCTACACCTTC
TRBV27	many	16	TRBJ1-4	-	CASSSTAGLGGEKLFF	TGTGCCAGCAGTTCAACTGCTGGACTTGGGGGAGAAAAACTGTTTTTT
TRBV4-3	many	16	TRBJ2-1	-	CASSQDLRWVVNEQFF	TGCGCCAGCAGCCAAGATCTTAGGTGGGTGGTCAATGAGCAGTTCTTC
TRBV7-9	few	16	TRBJ1-6	-	CASKSARDGYNSPLHF	TGTGCCAGCAAATCGGCCCGGGACGGGTATAATTCACCCCTCCACTTT
TRBV7-4	once	14	TRBJ1-1	-	CASSLPGSNTAAFF	TGTGCCAGCAGCTTACCAGGGTCGAACACTGCAGCTTTCTTT
TRBV7-8	many	15	TRBJ1-2	TRBD1	CASSLDRTGRYGYTF	TGTGCCAGCAGCTTAGATAGGACAGGGCGCTATGGCTACACCTTC
TRBV14	-	13	TRBJ2-2	-	CASSQIAPGELFF	TGTGCCAGCAGCCAAATCGCGCCCGGGGAGCTGTTTTTT
TRBV27	few	13	TRBJ2-7	-	CASSLGRKYEQYF	TGTGCCAGCAGTTTAGGGAGGAAGTACGAGCAGTACTTC
TRBV12-3/TRBV12-4	few	13	TRBJ1-2	-	CASSFQESYGYTF	TGTGCCAGCAGTTTTCAGGAAAGCTATGGCTACACCTTC
TRBV27	many	16	TRBJ2-5	TRBD2	CASSLIRRGGPETQYF	TGTGCCAGCAGTTTAATTCGCCGGGGGGGCCCGGAGACCCAGTACTTC
TRBV7-9	many	15	TRBJ1-1	-	CASSHKTGPATEAFF	TGTGCCAGCAGCCATAAGACAGGTCCGGCCACTGAAGCTTTCTTT
TRBV6-1	many	12	TRBJ1-5	-	CASGPYYQPQHF	TGTGCCAGTGGTCCGTACTATCAGCCCCAGCATTTT
TRBV7-9	many	14	TRBJ2-4	-	CATDGDTLENIQYF	TGTGCCACCGACGGAGATACGCTTGAAAACATTCAGTACTTC
TRBV4-3	few	15	TRBJ2-5	-	CASSQDLDLPETQYF	TGCGCCAGCAGCCAAGATCTGGATCTACCGGAGACCCAGTACTTC